What follows are 24 T cell receptor beta chains derived from one specimen sequenced in a study of CD8+ T cells in alopecia areata. The sequencing template was cDNA reverse transcribed from extracted RNA. Clones were sequenced by immunoSEQ multiplex PCR, and TCRdb holds only the in-frame ones, with some missing. The table includes some 160,000 clones, roughly 58% detected once. Sequencing input: CD8+ T cells sorted from blood. Every receptor here comes from a human donor in good health.

The rearrangement uses TRBV6-6 and TRBJ2-3; D is possibly TRBD1 (5 bases). The CDR3 runs to 14 residues. Germline CDR1 is MNHNY and CDR2 is SVGAGI (reference sequence). Trimming shortened V by 2 bases and J by 3 bases, and 9 bases separated the two germline ends. In DNA form, the CDR3 reads TGTGCCAGCAGTTACACGGCAGGGACAGATACGCAGTATTTT. It is translated as CASSYTAGTDTQYF.

V gene TRBV2 combines with J gene TRBJ1-2; 7 bases are shared with TRBD1. V shed 6 bases, J shed 5 bases, and the junction held 9 bases outside the gene matches. The CDR3 length is 14 residues. Germline CDR1 SNHLY, CDR2 FYNNEI. CDR3 residues: CASSEWTGEYGYTF. CDR3 nucleotides: TGTGCCAGCAGCGAGTGGACAGGAGAATATGGCTACACCTTC.

This chain uses TRBV7-8 with TRBJ1-5; D call uncertain. Trimming removed 5 bases from V and 5 bases from J, with 10 bases in between. CDR3 length: 13 amino acids. Germline V CDR1 and CDR2: SGHVS, FQNEAQ. As DNA, the CDR3 is TGTGCCAGCAGCATGCCTGGCGATCAGCCCCAGCATTTT. This codes for CASSMPGDQPQHF.

Of note for this clone: Germline and junction disagree at one end, which may indicate a read error. The genes are TRBV29-1 and TRBJ2-7; TRBD1 matches at 10 bases. This CDR3 is 13 amino acids long. Looked up from germline, CDR1 is SQVTM and CDR2 is ANQGSEA. As DNA, the CDR3 is TGTGGACACGACGGGACAGGGGACAACGAGCAGTACTTC. This gives the protein CGHDGTGDNEQYF.

J is TRBJ1-1 and V is TRBV14; D is uncertain. CDR1 and CDR2 from the germline V gene are SGHDN and FVKESK. With 6 bases removed from V and 6 bases from J, the gap between germline ends came to 14 bases. The CDR3 sequence is 13 residues long. In DNA, the CDR3 is TGTGCCAGCAGAGCTAGCAGCTCCGCTGAAGCTTTCTTT. It specifies CASRASSSAEAFF.

The V and J genes are TRBV5-6 and TRBJ2-1; D is perhaps TRBD1 (6 bases). The CDR3 spans 13 residues. V was cut by 2 bases and J by 4 bases, with 7 bases left in between. Germline CDR1 and CDR2: SGHDT and YYEEEE. This CDR3 reads CASSFQGYNEQFF. The CDR3 DNA follows: TGTGCCAGCAGCTTTCAGGGGTACAATGAGCAGTTCTTC.

This chain joins TRBV5-4 and TRBJ2-7; unclear D gene. Germline loops: CDR1 SGHNT, CDR2 YYREEE (reference sequence). The CDR3 sequence is 14 residues long. Trimming removed 2 bases from V and 0 bases from J, with 9 bases in between. The CDR3 nucleotides read TGTGCCAGCAGCTTCTACAAGAGCTCCTACGAGCAGTACTTC. Translating it yields CASSFYKSSYEQYF.

The rearrangement uses TRBV2 and TRBJ1-5; D unclear. Germline V gene sequence: CDR1 SNHLY, CDR2 FYNNEI. V lost 3 bases and J 0 bases, leaving 12 bases between the germline ends. The CDR3 has 16 residues. The CDR3 nucleotides read TGTGCCAGCAGTGAGGGTTTGTGGTATAGCAATCAGCCCCAGCATTTT. Its translation is CASSEGLWYSNQPQHF. Drawing the rest from reference TRBV2 and TRBJ1-5, the complete variable domain is EPEVTQTPSHQVTQMGQEVILRCVPISNHLYFYWYRQILGQKVEFLVSFYNNEISEKSEIFDDQFSVERPDGSNFTLKIRSTKLEDSAMYFCASSEGLWYSNQPQHFGDGTRLSIL.

The J gene is TRBJ1-1, the V gene TRBV7-9; the D is unclear. The CDR3 loop spans 12 amino acids. Germline CDR1 and CDR2: SEHNR and FQNEAQ (reference sequence). Trimming took off 3 bases at V and 4 bases at J, with 6 bases between the two ends. CDR3 DNA: TGTGCCAGCAGCTTCGAGGCCACTGAAGCTTTCTTT. It is translated as CASSFEATEAFF.

The chain carries TRBV6-6 and TRBJ2-7; D gene ambiguous. CDR1 and CDR2 (germline): MNHNY, SVGAGI (reference sequence). The CDR3 contains 13 residues. V dropped 2 bases and J dropped 4 bases, with 9 bases sitting between them. The CDR3 is CASSYRQEYEQYF. For the CDR3, the DNA is TGTGCCAGCAGTTACAGGCAGGAGTACGAGCAGTACTTC.

J is TRBJ1-2 and V is TRBV5-6; tentatively, D is TRBD1 (5 bases). Germline V gene lookup returns CDR1 SGHDT and CDR2 YYEEEE. Trimming stripped 0 bases from V and 2 bases from J, with 17 bases between. This CDR3 region has 17 residues. The CDR3 sequence is CASSLGSFGHPNYGYTF. The CDR3 DNA follows: TGTGCCAGCAGCTTGGGGAGCTTCGGACACCCGAACTATGGCTACACCTTC. Combining the CDR3 with reference TRBV5-6 and TRBJ1-2 gives the whole variable domain DAGVTQSPTHLIKTRGQQVTLRCSPKSGHDTVSWYQQALGQGPQFIFQYYEEEERQRGNFPDRFSGHQFPNYSSELNVNALLLGDSALYLCASSLGSFGHPNYGYTFGSGTRLTVV.

CDR3 amino acids: CSVESARASNDYNEQFF. The CDR3 coding sequence is TGCAGCGTTGAATCTGCCAGGGCATCAAATGACTACAATGAGCAGTTCTTC. This chain connects TRBV29-1 to TRBJ2-1, with D possibly TRBD1 on 5 matching bases. This CDR3 region has 17 residues. Germline lookup yields CDR1 SQVTM and CDR2 ANQGSEA. V dropped 2 bases and J dropped 3 bases, with 20 bases sitting between them.

The chain uses TRBV28 and TRBJ2-1; 13 bases match TRBD2. The V and J ends lost 3 bases and 1 base, in that order; junction bases with no gene match: 9. The CDR3 consists of 19 residues. Germline V gene lookup returns CDR1 MDHEN and CDR2 SYDVKM. The CDR3 nucleotides read TGTGCCAGCAGTTTGGACAAAACTAGCGGGAGGGTTTCCTACAATGAGCAGTTCTTC. The encoded protein is CASSLDKTSGRVSYNEQFF. Based on the CDR3 plus reference TRBV28 and TRBJ2-1, the full variable domain is DVKVTQSSRYLVKRTGEKVFLECVQDMDHENMFWYRQDPGLGLRLIYFSYDVKMKEKGDIPEGYSVSREKKERFSLILESASTNQTSMYLCASSLDKTSGRVSYNEQFFGPGTRLTVL.

The chain combines TRBV28 with TRBJ2-4; the match to TRBD2 covers 7 bases. Losses at the gene ends were 8 bases for V and 6 bases for J; bases not matched to a gene: 16. Germline assignment: CDR1 MDHEN and CDR2 SYDVKM. There are 16 residues in the CDR3. Here the CDR3 DNA reads TGTGCCAGCGGCCGGGGGAGCGGGGAGGGTCGAAACATTCAGTACTTC. Translating it yields CASGRGSGEGRNIQYF.

CDR3 residues: CASSQQDNTDTQYF. CDR3 sequence (DNA): TGCGCCAGCAGCCAACAGGACAACACAGATACGCAGTATTTT. The genes are TRBV4-1 and TRBJ2-3, with D maybe TRBD1 (5 bases). CDR1 is MGHRA, CDR2 YSYEKL, per germline. The CDR3 extends over 14 amino acids. Trimming removed 2 bases at V and 2 bases at J, with 8 bases between.

In this sample, this clone turned up a few times. The V gene is TRBV28, the J gene TRBJ2-7; D call uncertain. The CDR3 contains 12 residues. Per the germline V gene, CDR1 is MDHEN and CDR2 is SYDVKM. V was cut by 10 bases and J by 2 bases, with 12 bases left in between. Written as DNA, the CDR3 is TGTGCCACCGAGACGCAGACCTACGAGCAGTACTTC. This gives the protein CATETQTYEQYF.

The chain carries TRBV29-1 and TRBJ2-1; TRBD2 matches 9 bases. The V and J ends lost 8 bases and 6 bases, in that order; junction bases with no gene match: 17. The length of the CDR3 is 16 residues. Germline CDR1 SQVTM, CDR2 ANQGSEA. CDR3 bases: TGCAGCTTCAATGACCTGGGGCTAGCGGGATTCAATGAGCAGTTCTTC. Encoded protein: CSFNDLGLAGFNEQFF.

V usage is TRBV25-1 and J usage is TRBJ1-5; no reliable D call. Germline CDR1 MGHDK, CDR2 SYGVNS. V shed 3 bases and J shed 7 bases, with 10 bases lying between them. The CDR3 covers 13 residues. The CDR3 region has the DNA TGTGCCAGCAGTGACAGAGACAACCAGCCCCAGCATTTT. The encoded protein is CASSDRDNQPQHF. The variable domain in full, completed from reference TRBV25-1 and TRBJ1-5, reads EADIYQTPRYLVIGTGKKITLECSQTMGHDKMYWYQQDPGMELHLIHYSYGVNSTEKGDLSSESTVSRIRTEHFPLTLESARPSHTSQYLCASSDRDNQPQHFGDGTRLSIL.

V gene TRBV4-1 combines with J gene TRBJ2-7; no clear D gene. Trimming took 2 bases from V and 2 from J, leaving 7 bases between them. The CDR3 runs 13 residues. CDR1 and CDR2 from the germline V gene are MGHRA and YSYEKL. The CDR3 coding sequence is TGCGCCAGCAGCCAAACATCCGCCTACGAGCAGTACTTC. Encoded protein: CASSQTSAYEQYF.

The chain employs TRBV29-1 and TRBJ2-7; D tentatively fits TRBD1 or TRBD2 (5 bases each). Germline lookup yields CDR1 SQVTM and CDR2 ANQGSEA. This CDR3 is built from 12 residues. The V gene lost 3 bases and the J gene lost 9 bases, with 15 bases spanning the gap. The CDR3 nucleotides are TGCAGCGTTGAGAGAGGGGCGGCCGGGCAGTACTTC. This sequence encodes CSVERGAAGQYF.

V and J are TRBV29-1 and TRBJ2-7, with a weak D call TRBD1 (5 bases). With 1 base removed from V and 1 base from J, the gap between germline ends came to 11 bases. Germline lookup yields CDR1 SQVTM and CDR2 ANQGSEA. This CDR3 region has 14 residues. The CDR3 nucleotides read TGCAGCGTTGAAGTGGATACAGGTTCCTACGAGCAGTACTTC. Protein sequence: CSVEVDTGSYEQYF.

V gene TRBV27 combines with J gene TRBJ1-4; possible D gene TRBD1, 6 bases. The CDR3 sequence is 14 residues long. Per the germline V gene, CDR1 is MNHEY and CDR2 is SMNVEV (reference sequence). V was clipped by 3 bases and J by 5 bases, with 10 bases between them. The CDR3: CASSLQGYNEKLFF. As DNA, the CDR3 is TGTGCCAGCAGTTTGCAGGGGTACAATGAAAAACTGTTTTTT.

The chain links TRBV9 to TRBJ1-2, with D unclear. V lost 5 bases to trimming and J lost 3 bases, with 8 bases between them. CDR1 SGDLS and CDR2 YYNGEE come from the germline V gene. This CDR3 contains 12 residues. In nucleotides, the CDR3 is TGTGCCAGCAGACCCCCGGACTATGGCTACACCTTC. Translated: CASRPPDYGYTF.

This clone was seen a handful of times. The gene calls are TRBV7-2 and TRBJ2-3, with 8 bases identical to TRBD2. In germline, CDR1 is SGHTA, CDR2 FQGNSA. V shed 5 bases, J shed 3 bases, and the junction held 13 bases outside the gene matches. The CDR3 runs to 17 residues. The CDR3 DNA sequence: TGTGCCAGCAGCCCAGAGGCGTTAGCGGGACAAACAGATACGCAGTATTTT. Encoded protein: CASSPEALAGQTDTQYF.